This entry is about one T cell receptor beta chain. Its antigen is not yet known. Base qualities were left out, and no much larger clone turns up one base away. The donors were healthy, HIV-negative adults who had no recently reported acute infections or vaccinations. Only Caucasian adults living in Nashville, Tennessee, USA were represented among the donors. Magnetic negative selection was used to enrich CD4+ T cells, after which naive cells were positively selected on CD45RA and the negative fraction became the memory subset. Blood was obtained by leukapheresis, after which PBMCs were separated by Ficoll-Histopaque density gradient centrifugation and cryopreserved in liquid nitrogen vapor phase. Analytical flow cytometry was used to check the purity and quantity of each magnetically sorted T cell population. Genomic DNA was isolated from each sorted fraction and quantified by UV absorbance on a Nanodrop 2000c.

The data belong to a study of shared clonotypes between healthy human individuals (TCRdb year 2020). Regarding the study in general: The cohort comprised two women and a few men aged 18 to 49 years. For each donor, CD4 naive and CD4 memory were each run on three plates, CD8 naive on two plates, and CD8 memory on one plate. Blood TCR repertoires of 5 or 6 healthy adults were deeply sequenced to estimate repertoire size and the extent of clonotype sharing between individuals. To increase sequencing depth and limit assay-specific biases, TCR repertoire library preparation and sequencing were carried out by different laboratories using diverse techniques. Leukapheresis yielded between about 0.9 and 8.9 billion PBMCs per donor.

TCR CDR3 regions were amplified from genomic DNA by multiplex PCR using the deep immunoSEQ assay. Genomic DNA extracted from each cell subset was distributed evenly over all wells of several immunoSEQ 96-well plates, and each plate served as one replicate. For sorted subsets, roughly 0.2 ug genomic DNA, equal to some 28,000 T cell genomes, was loaded into each replicate PCR. Purified libraries were measured with a Qubit 3.0 fluorometer, size-checked on a Bioanalyzer 2100, and measured again with the KAPA Library Quantification kit. A separate single-read 150-cycle Illumina NextSeq 550 flow cell was used to sequence each immunoSEQ 96-well plate. As for the original processing: Because only junctional sequences without quality scores were contained in the immunoSEQ output, filtering matching that applied to full-length reads could not be performed. Sequences were annotated with PyIR, a Python wrapper for IgBLAST v1.9, and V/J genes and CDR3 were assigned using IMGT germline references. Reads were filtered out if the reads had weak V/J assignments (E-value above 1e-6), no CDR3, stop codons, out-of-frame junctions, or ambiguous translated residues. A V3J clonotype was defined by an identical inferred V gene, J gene, and CDR3 amino acid sequence. Percentage overlap between repertoires was computed as shared unique clonotypes divided by the size of the smaller repertoire. Richness of each repertoire was evaluated using RTK rarefaction, the Chao1 estimator, and Recon v2.1 estimates of unobserved clonotypes. Generation probabilities for all TCRbeta clonotypes obtained by the gDNA method from a handful of donors were computed using OLGA. TCRdb took this table from immuneACCESS and kept in-frame rearrangements with V and J called. Such tables lack part of the clones; where checked against another copy, unresolved V genes explain under half of the gap, and the rest is unexplained. V and J calls and clone size come straight from that table; D and trimming were deduced from the DNA. This sample comprises some 650,000 clones, roughly 97% of them detected only once. The top ten constitute around 0.058% of the sample.

Study-level results and caveats: Pairwise subsampling led to the expectation that sequencing depth would affect the degree of clonotype sharing among donors. Compared with non-shared clonotypes, clonotypes shared by all four sorted-subset donors had higher generation probabilities. Naive subsets generally had larger estimated clonotype richness than memory subsets. About 5% of naive CD4, 3% to 3.5% of naive CD8, 2.3% of memory CD4, and 0.35% to 0.4% of memory CD8 clonotypes were shared across four donors. Incomplete sequencing was indicated by rarefaction of sorted-subset datasets, despite the large sequencing depth. Because the study included a small number of donors, the genetic and exposure-history diversity represented was limited. Sampling was limited to blood, and TCR repertoires in tissue likely differ from TCR repertoires in blood.

V loses 6 bases at its end and J loses 0 bases; junction bases beyond the gene matches: 10. The germline V gene (reference sequence) specifies MNHNY as CDR1 and SVGAGI as CDR2. The CDR3 runs 16 residues from the cysteine to the phenylalanine. CDR3 DNA is the only sequence kept; it has 48 bases, read in frame from the first base. The sequence was obtained from a woman aged 25 to 39 in good health. Sequencing used naive CD4+ T cells sorted from blood. The sample's cell subset or site label is to be understood as: CD45RA+ positively selected. This receptor chain uses TRBV6-6 and TRBJ1-1, with 7 central nucleotides matching TRBD1. The DNA sequence is TGTGCCAGCAGACCCCGACAGGGCATAGTGAACACTGAAGCTTTCTTT. This gives the protein CASRPRQGIVNTEAFF.